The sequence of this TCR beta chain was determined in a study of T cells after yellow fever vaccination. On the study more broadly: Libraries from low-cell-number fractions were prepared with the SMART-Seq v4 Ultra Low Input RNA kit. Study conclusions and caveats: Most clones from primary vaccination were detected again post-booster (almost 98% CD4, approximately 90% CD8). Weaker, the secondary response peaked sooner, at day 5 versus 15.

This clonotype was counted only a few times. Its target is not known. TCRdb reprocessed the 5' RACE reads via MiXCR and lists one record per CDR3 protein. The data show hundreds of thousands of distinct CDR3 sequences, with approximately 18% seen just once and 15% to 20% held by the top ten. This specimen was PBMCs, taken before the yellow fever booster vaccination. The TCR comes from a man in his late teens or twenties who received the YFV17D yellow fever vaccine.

The CDR3 is CATSSTRQDQETQYF. CDR3 coding DNA: TGTGCCACCAGCAGCACCCGGCAGGACCAAGAGACCCAGTACTTC. The rearrangement joins TRBV15 to TRBJ2-5; no clear D. Germline V gene data show CDR1 as LNHNV and CDR2 as YYDKDF (reference sequence). This CDR3 comprises 15 residues. V lost 3 bases and J lost 0, with 11 bases in between. Full variable domain (rest looked up from reference TRBV15 and TRBJ2-5): DAMVIQNPRYQVTQFGKPVTLSCSQTLNHNVMYWYQQKSSQAPKLLFHYYDKDFNNEADTPDNFQSRRPNTSFCFLDIRSPGLGDTAMYLCATSSTRQDQETQYFGPGTRLLVL.